This is a list of T cell receptor beta chains from one sample in a study of PD-1 blockade in classical Hodgkin lymphoma. Sequencing was performed with immunoSEQ multiplex PCR; in TCRdb, only in-frame clones are kept and a portion is missing. The sample carries about 24,000 clones, 60% to 80% recorded once. The sequenced sample was peripheral blood mononuclear cells (PBMCs), obtained at baseline. All receptors come from a human donor with classical Hodgkin lymphoma. Both conserved end residues are part of each CDR3. The order of the fields is V gene, clone size, J gene, D gene, CDR3 DNA, CDR3 protein. D genes are given only for firm matches. Some rows mark clone size as missing; the rest say once, few, many or name a class of expanded clone.

V: TRBV2
size: .
J: TRBJ1-1
D: .
DNA: TGTGCCAGCAGTGTTTGGGGTTCGAACACTGAAGCTTTCTTT
CDR3: CASSVWGSNTEAFF

V: TRBV28
size: .
J: TRBJ2-3
D: .
DNA: TGTGCCAGCAGTTCAAGGACAGAGAGTATTAATACGCAGTATTTT
CDR3: CASSSRTESINTQYF

V: TRBV19
size: .
J: TRBJ1-1
D: .
DNA: TGTGCCAGTAGGATCTCACTGAACACTGAAGCTTTCTTT
CDR3: CASRISLNTEAFF

V: TRBV15
size: .
J: TRBJ1-3
D: .
DNA: TGTGCCACCAGCAGAGATAGGGACCCTGGAAACACCATATATTTT
CDR3: CATSRDRDPGNTIYF

V: TRBV7-6
size: .
J: TRBJ2-1
D: TRBD2
DNA: TGTGCCAGCAGCTCCCTACGGGAGGGGGTTTGGGATGAGCAGTTCTTC
CDR3: CASSSLREGVWDEQFF

V: TRBV7-9
size: .
J: TRBJ2-1
D: .
DNA: TGTGCCAGCAGCTTTCCGGTGGAGGGGGCCAACTCGGGGAATGAGCAGTTCTTC
CDR3: CASSFPVEGANSGNEQFF

V: TRBV21-1
size: .
J: TRBJ2-3
D: .
DNA: TGTGCCAGCAGCAAACGGACAGGGTTTTTCACAGATACGCAGTATTTT
CDR3: CASSKRTGFFTDTQYF

V: TRBV7-9
size: few
J: TRBJ2-1
D: TRBD1
DNA: TGTGCCAGCAGCCCCCCCGGGACAGGACTCTCTTACAATGAGCAGTTCTTC
CDR3: CASSPPGTGLSYNEQFF

V: TRBV29-1
size: few
J: TRBJ1-2
D: .
DNA: TGCAGCGTTGATGTATATGGCTACACCTTC
CDR3: CSVDVYGYTF

V: TRBV13
size: .
J: TRBJ2-7
D: TRBD1
DNA: TGTGCCAGCAGCTTAGGTGTACCTGGGACAGGGAAAACCTACGAGCAGTACTTC
CDR3: CASSLGVPGTGKTYEQYF

V: TRBV28
size: few
J: TRBJ1-6
D: .
DNA: TGTGCCAGCAGTTTCTTGGGACGGACTAATTCACCCCTCCACTTT
CDR3: CASSFLGRTNSPLHF

V: TRBV7-9
size: medium-sized
J: TRBJ2-7
D: .
DNA: TGTGCCAGCAGCTCCTCGACTAGGTACTACGAGCAGTACTTC
CDR3: CASSSSTRYYEQYF

V: TRBV5-6
size: .
J: TRBJ1-2
D: .
DNA: TGTGCCAGCAGCCGAGAAGAGTTTGGGGGAGACGGCTACACCTTC
CDR3: CASSREEFGGDGYTF

V: TRBV18
size: .
J: TRBJ1-1
D: .
DNA: TGTGCCAGCTCTTTAACAAATCAGGGCGCCGGGGAAACCTTGAACACTGAAGCTTTCTTT
CDR3: CASSLTNQGAGETLNTEAFF

V: TRBV10-3
size: .
J: TRBJ1-2
D: TRBD1
DNA: TGTGCCATCAGTGATTTAGGGCAGGGGGAAGACTATGGCTACACCTTC
CDR3: CAISDLGQGEDYGYTF

V: TRBV7-9
size: few
J: TRBJ2-1
D: .
DNA: TGTGCCAGCAGCTTAGCACAGGCCTCCAATGAGCAGTTCTTC
CDR3: CASSLAQASNEQFF

V: TRBV6-6
size: .
J: TRBJ1-1
D: TRBD1
DNA: TGTGCCAGCAGTCTGACAGGGCCGGCGAACACTGAAGCTTTCTTT
CDR3: CASSLTGPANTEAFF

V: TRBV5-4
size: .
J: TRBJ2-5
D: TRBD1
DNA: TGTGCCAGCAGCAGGGGGCCGGTGGAAGAGACCCAGTACTTC
CDR3: CASSRGPVEETQYF

V: TRBV2
size: few
J: TRBJ2-5
D: .
DNA: TGTGCCACCACGGGACTGTACCAAGAGACCCAGTACTTC
CDR3: CATTGLYQETQYF

V: TRBV7-6
size: .
J: TRBJ2-2
D: TRBD1
DNA: TGTGCCAGCAGCTCGAACAGGGGATACGCCACCGGGGAGCTGTTTTTT
CDR3: CASSSNRGYATGELFF

V: TRBV15
size: .
J: TRBJ1-5
D: .
DNA: TGTGCCACCAGCAGTGAATGGGGGTTCAATCAGCCCCAGCATTTT
CDR3: CATSSEWGFNQPQHF

V: TRBV6-5
size: .
J: TRBJ1-1
D: .
DNA: TGTGCCAGCAGTTACTCGAGCTACACTGAAGCTTTCTTT
CDR3: CASSYSSYTEAFF

V: TRBV5-6
size: once
J: TRBJ2-1
D: .
DNA: TGTGCCAGCAGCTTGGATGGAGGGGGGGCCTCTGAGCAGTTCTTC
CDR3: CASSLDGGGASEQFF

V: TRBV9
size: once
J: TRBJ2-3
D: .
DNA: TGTGCCAGCAGCGTAGAGGGACTTCTTAGCACAGATACGCAGTATTTT
CDR3: CASSVEGLLSTDTQYF

V: TRBV19
size: .
J: TRBJ2-1
D: .
DNA: TGTGCCAGTAGTGTTGGGGACTACAATGAGCAGTTCTTC
CDR3: CASSVGDYNEQFF